This entry is about one T cell receptor (beta chain). It is unclear where the CDR3 begins or ends on the DNA, so no DNA is shown, and the CDR3 is as TCRdb lists it. The data originate from a study of blood T cell repertoires in COVID-19. Study overall: Sites in the United States, Italy and Spain provided acute and convalescent COVID-19 samples. T cells, B-cell-depleted T cells, or PBMCs supplied cDNA or gDNA.

The CDR3 comprises 17 residues, both ends counted. Authors' processing steps: Quantification of nucleated cells was approximated via reference gene primer amplification. TCRdb's table, derived via immunoSEQ multiplex PCR, lists solely in-frame clones and lacks some. Clonal size and the V and J genes are those of that table, whereas D and trimming came from the DNA. The profile shows roughly 200,000 clones, roughly 77% of them singletons. Enrollment of patients from Seattle took place during active infection, with longitudinal follow-up. This rearrangement joins TRBV21-1 to TRBJ1-3; the table gives TRBD1 as D, unverified against the DNA. TRBV21-1 is termed a pseudogene. The TCR was taken from a woman aged 40-49 years with COVID-19, enrolled during active disease. The sample taken for sequencing was peripheral blood. CDR3 in amino acids: CASESLWAGGSGNTIYF.